Here is one TCR beta chain with its context. These data come from a study of beta chain features in type 1 diabetes. Central memory, naive, regulatory and stem cell-like memory CD4+ cells were sorted by CD45RO/CCR7/CD25/CD127/CD95/CD27. Investigators reverse transcribed all isolated RNA, so they sequenced expressed TCRB transcripts. The table came from immunoSEQ multiplex PCR; TCRdb's copy has only in-frame clones and leaves some out. Here the sample spans roughly 240,000 clones, roughly two thirds being singletons. From germline, CDR1 is GTSNPN and CDR2 SVGIG (reference sequence). Trimming removed 1 base from V and 0 bases from J, with 13 bases in between. The CDR3 runs 16 residues.

The source is a man aged 25-45 years in good health. The J gene is TRBJ2-1, the V gene TRBV30; possibly TRBD1 for D (6 bases). Sequenced sample: naive CD4+ T cells from blood. In nucleotides, the CDR3 is TGTGCCTGGAGTGCCGCCCCAGGGGTCTCCTACAATGAGCAGTTCTTC. Its translation is CAWSAAPGVSYNEQFF. Variable domain in full (rest from reference TRBV30 and TRBJ2-1): SQTIHQWPATLVQPVGSPLSLECTVEGTSNPNLYWYRQAAGRGLQLLFYSVGIGQISSEVPQNLSASRPQDRQFILSSKKLLLSDSGFYLCAWSAAPGVSYNEQFFGPGTRLTVL.